This T cell receptor beta chain derives from a study of blood T cell repertoires in COVID-19 (dated by TCRdb to the early 2020s). Study-wide context: Samples covering the acute and convalescent phases of COVID-19 were provided by collaborators in the United States, Italy and Spain. Nearly every sample came with metadata listing a de-identified subject ID, COVID-19 status, age in years and sex. HLA class I and class II types, where available, came from metadata supplied by the sample provider rather than from assay-based typing. The repertoires were released in a freely available public database meant as a resource for research on the immune response to SARS-CoV-2. The prospective study material was composed of cDNA or gDNA derived from T cells, B-cell-depleted T cells, or PBMCs. The dataset comprised deeply sampled blood TCRbeta repertoires from subjects exposed to, actively infected with, or recovered from COVID-19. The samples were drawn from the first 160 participants of the ongoing ImmuneRACE study and from 1,254 subjects provided by 6 global collaborators.

The full study reports these points: The quantity of clinical and demographic metadata differed by source and by participant and was supplied without curation.

TCRbeta CDR3 regions were amplified from genomic DNA using the immunoSEQ Assay, a bias-controlled multiplex PCR. On the authors' methods: Within the assay, amplification of reference gene primers was used to estimate how many nucleated cells each sample contained. Sequence reads were collapsed and filtered to measure the absolute abundance of every unique TCRbeta CDR3 rearrangement. For each sample, productive Simpson clonality was calculated as the square root of Simpson's diversity index over productive rearrangements. Imported from immuneACCESS, the table was reduced by TCRdb to in-frame sequences with V and J called. These copies leave out some clones; in studies compared against another copy, an unresolved V gene accounts for under half, and the cause of the remainder is not known. D and trimming come from the DNA, and the V and J calls and clone size come from that table. Present in this sample are almost 200,000 clones, more than 80% of which were seen just once. The ten largest clones take up around 8.4% of the sample.

V gives up 3 bases and J gives up 8 bases, and the segment between their germline ends measures 13 bases. The germline V gene (reference sequence) provides CDR1 LNHDA and CDR2 SQIVND. The CDR3 measures 14 amino acids from cysteine to phenylalanine. The read is trimmed to its CDR3 DNA, 42 bases read in frame from base 1. This clone has a handful of counts. Its specific antigen is unknown. Per-base quality was not reported, and no clone a single base away is much larger than it. Participants in the prospective study were aged 18 to 89 years, lived in some 24 United States geographic areas, and enrolled through a virtual design. In the prospective study, cohorts were assigned on the basis of participant-reported clinical history obtained from a screening survey and a study questionnaire. Recovered participants in ImmuneRACE Cohort 3 were defined as having two consecutive negative NP/OP PCR tests, clearance from a healthcare professional, or resolution of symptoms. Mobile phlebotomists in the prospective study collected whole blood, serum and a nasopharyngeal or oropharyngeal swab from every participant. Prospective study participants could optionally give additional blood draws and questionnaires over a roughly 2-month period. Blood samples from the prospective study were shipped frozen or at room temperature prior to DNA extraction.

Recombination connected TRBV19 to TRBJ1-4; TRBD1 is perhaps the D gene, given 6 matching bases. The origin of this receptor is a woman aged 18-29 years who had recovered from COVID-19. The sequencing sample was made of PBMCs or T cells enriched from blood (not recorded which). The DNA sequence is as follows: TGTGCCAGTAGTATGAGGCAGGGGAACGAAAAACTGTTTTTT. It translates to CASSMRQGNEKLFF.